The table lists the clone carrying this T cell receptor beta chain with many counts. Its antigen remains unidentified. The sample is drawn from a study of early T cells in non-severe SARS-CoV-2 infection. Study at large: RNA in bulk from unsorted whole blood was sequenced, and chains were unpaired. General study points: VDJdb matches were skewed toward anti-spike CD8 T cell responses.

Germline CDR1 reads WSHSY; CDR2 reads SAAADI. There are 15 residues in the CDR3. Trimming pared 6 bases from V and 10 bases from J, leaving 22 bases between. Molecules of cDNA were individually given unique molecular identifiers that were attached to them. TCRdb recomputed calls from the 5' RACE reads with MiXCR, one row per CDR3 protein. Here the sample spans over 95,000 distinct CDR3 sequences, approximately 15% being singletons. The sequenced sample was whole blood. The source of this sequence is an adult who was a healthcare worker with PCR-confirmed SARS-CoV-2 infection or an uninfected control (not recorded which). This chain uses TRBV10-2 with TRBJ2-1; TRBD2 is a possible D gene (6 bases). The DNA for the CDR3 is TGCGCCAGCAGAAGGGGAGGTTTAAGGGCTGAGGAGCAGTTCTTC. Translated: CASRRGGLRAEEQFF.